This TCR beta chain was documented in a study of T cells in women clearing cervical HPV infection. The study, taken as a whole, reports: Unknown T-cell numbers per sample may underlie the richness differences. CIN3+ cases had significantly higher TCR repertoire richness than controls, but evenness did not differ. TRBV6-7 abundance was lower in cases than controls (roughly 0.11% versus 0.16%).

CDR3 size: 14 residues. The trim removed 5 bases at V and 7 bases at J, leaving 3 bases unmatched. Germline assignment: CDR1 SGHRS and CDR2 YFSETQ. TCRdb's table, derived via immunoSEQ multiplex PCR, lists solely in-frame clones and lacks some. The sample spans some 46,000 clones; the ten largest clones claim roughly 35%. As concerns this clone: What it binds is unknown. The CDR3 end lies 3 residues beyond the end of the read and is filled in from the germline J gene.

The chain combines TRBV5-1 with TRBJ2-1; 13 nucleotides line up with TRBD2. The sequenced material came from blood buffy coat. The TCR was taken from a woman aged 18 to 69 with a cervical HPV16 infection that either progressed to CIN3+ or cleared (not recorded which). CDR3 loop: CASRTSGGMNEQFF. The DNA read from the CDR3 is TGCGCCAGCAGGACTAGCGGGGGGATGAATGAG.